Listed here are 32 T cell receptor beta chains from one sample, sequenced in a study of control samples from healthy donors and cancer patients. Profiling relied on immunoSEQ multiplex PCR, and the TCRdb table lists in-frame clones only, not all of them. The sample shows approximately 150,000 clones, about 94% of them seen only once. Material: PBMCs. The source of these receptors is a man in his sixties with colorectal cancer.

This chain joins TRBV29-1 and TRBJ1-2; possible D gene TRBD1, 6 bases. Trimming stripped 4 bases from V and 6 bases from J, with 9 bases between. The germline V gene has CDR1 SQVTM and CDR2 ANQGSEA. The CDR3 is 11 residues long. This chain's CDR3 is CSVVAGDGYTF. The CDR3 DNA is TGCAGCGTTGTGGCAGGGGATGGCTACACCTTC.

The CDR3 DNA reads as TGTGCCAGCAGCCAAGATCTTTCCGCAGGGGACGACACTGAAGCTTTCTTT. It yields the protein CASSQDLSAGDDTEAFF. The chain recombines TRBV3-1 (or the pseudogene TRBV3-2) with TRBJ1-1, with D possibly matching TRBD1 (6 bases). CDR1 is LGHDT and CDR2 is YNNKEL in the germline V gene (reference sequence). The CDR3 totals 17 residues. V gave up 0 bases and J gave up 3 bases, with 17 bases separating them.

This clone appeared a single time. The chain links TRBV5-1 to TRBJ2-3, with D tentatively TRBD2 (6 bases). Trimming removed 3 bases at V and 6 bases at J, with 17 bases between. CDR1 is SGHRS, CDR2 YFSETQ, per germline. This CDR3 region has 15 residues. Here the CDR3 reads CASSSRDSTLDTQYF. Written as DNA, the CDR3 is TGCGCCAGCAGCTCCCGGGACTCAACGTTGGATACGCAGTATTTT.

The chain couples TRBV19 to TRBJ2-3, with 8 bases aligning to TRBD1. V lost 4 bases to trimming and J lost 5 bases; unmatched junction nucleotides: 8. CDR3 length: 15 residues. The germline V gene encodes CDR1 LNHDA and CDR2 SQIVND (reference sequence). CDR3 nucleotide sequence: TGTGCCAGTAGTACGACAGGGGATGGTGGAGATACGCAGTATTTT. This sequence encodes CASSTTGDGGDTQYF.

The V call is TRBV5-5, the J call TRBJ2-7; the match to TRBD1 covers 11 bases. J was trimmed by 2 bases and V by 4 bases; bases with no gene match: 5. Germline V CDR1 and CDR2: SGHKS, YYEKEE (reference sequence). CDR3 length: 15 amino acids. This CDR3 is CASSHGTGGTYEQYF. CDR3 nucleotide sequence: TGTGCCAGCAGCCATGGGACAGGGGGGACCTACGAGCAGTACTTC.

This sequence joins TRBV30 and TRBJ2-3, with 9 positions matching TRBD1. Germline V gene sequence: CDR1 GTSNPN, CDR2 SVGIG (reference sequence). V lost 7 bases, J lost 1 base, and 6 bases stayed unmatched. CDR3 length equals 14 residues. CDR3 in DNA: TGTGCCTTCGGACAGGGGAAGGGCACAGATACGCAGTATTTT. Translating gives CAFGQGKGTDTQYF.

V gene TRBV12-3 or TRBV12-4 combines with J gene TRBJ1-2, with D tentatively TRBD1 (5 bases). The CDR3 spans 13 residues. Deletions cut 1 base from V and 4 bases from J, with 7 bases between. Written as DNA, the CDR3 is TGTGCCAGCAGTTTAGGAGGGACCTATGGCTACACCTTC. Amino acid sequence: CASSLGGTYGYTF.

The chain employs TRBV5-1 and TRBJ1-2; 9 positions match TRBD1. CDR1 and CDR2 (germline): SGHRS, YFSETQ. The CDR3 runs 14 residues. With V trimmed by 0 bases and J by 5 bases, 2 bases remained unmatched. Written as DNA, the CDR3 is TGCGCCAGCAGCTTGGACGGACAGGGGTATGGCTACACCTTC. Protein product: CASSLDGQGYGYTF.

The rearrangement links TRBV7-2 to TRBJ2-5, with unresolved D. This CDR3 has 13 amino acids. Germline lookup yields CDR1 SGHTA and CDR2 FQGNSA. The V gene lost 1 base and the J gene lost 4 bases, with 7 bases spanning the gap. The CDR3 spells CASSLDSGETQYF. Here the CDR3 DNA reads TGTGCCAGCAGCTTAGATTCGGGAGAGACCCAGTACTTC.

The sample holds one count of this clone. V usage is TRBV19 and J usage is TRBJ2-7; 8 bases fit TRBD1. The CDR3 contains 15 residues. The V gene's germline CDR1 is LNHDA and CDR2 SQIVND (reference sequence). V dropped 3 bases and J dropped 5; count of bases not matched to a gene: 9. The CDR3 sequence: CASSMVSGGADEQYF. CDR3 DNA sequence: TGTGCCAGTAGTATGGTATCAGGGGGCGCGGACGAGCAGTACTTC.

The rearrangement links TRBV5-1 to TRBJ2-3, with 7 positions matching TRBD1. V gave up 0 bases and J gave up 4 bases; unmatched junction bases: 8. Germline V gives CDR1 SGHRS, CDR2 YFSETQ. The CDR3 runs 16 residues. The CDR3 sequence: CASSLAIRGGPDTQYF. As DNA, the CDR3 is TGCGCCAGCAGCTTGGCCATTAGAGGGGGCCCAGATACGCAGTATTTT.

The chain links TRBV10-3 to TRBJ1-2; 7 bases are shared with TRBD1. The CDR3 is 13 amino acids. With V trimmed by 5 bases and J by 7 bases, 7 bases remained unmatched. Germline loops: CDR1 ENHRY, CDR2 SYGVKD. The CDR3 DNA sequence: TGTGCCATCAGTTGGGACAGTGCCCGTGGCTACACCTTC. Encoded protein: CAISWDSARGYTF.

The sample holds one count of this clone. This sequence joins TRBV29-1 and TRBJ2-5; D possibly corresponds to TRBD1 (7 bases). Germline CDR1 SQVTM, CDR2 ANQGSEA. CDR3 length equals 11 residues. V shed 3 bases and J shed 14 bases, with 16 bases lying between them. CDR3 amino acids: CSVDQEGAPYF. CDR3 sequence (DNA): TGCAGCGTTGACCAGGAGGGGGCCCCCTACTTC.

The V gene is TRBV19, the J gene TRBJ2-5; 8 nucleotides match TRBD1. Germline CDR1 LNHDA, CDR2 SQIVND (reference sequence). Trimming removed 6 bases from V and 3 bases from J; junction bases left unmatched: 6. The CDR3 totals 14 residues. CDR3 loop: CASSRDRTEETQYF. For the CDR3, the DNA is TGTGCCAGTAGCCGGGACAGGACAGAAGAGACCCAGTACTTC.

The chain employs TRBV10-3 and TRBJ2-2; 11 nucleotides align to TRBD1. Germline loops: CDR1 ENHRY, CDR2 SYGVKD. The CDR3 sequence is 16 residues long. J lost 0 bases, V lost 10 bases, and 7 bases had no gene match. The CDR3 sequence: CASSPGQGANTGELFF. The DNA of the CDR3 is TGTGCCAGCTCGCCGGGACAGGGGGCGAACACCGGGGAGCTGTTTTTT.

This clone has just one count. The V gene is TRBV11-2, the J gene TRBJ1-4; D uncertain. The ends were cut back, 1 base at V and 0 bases at J, with 3 bases in the middle. The V gene's germline CDR1 is SGHAT and CDR2 FQNNGV. The CDR3 loop spans 14 amino acids. In nucleotides, the CDR3 is TGTGCCAGCAGCTTAGGCCCAACTAATGAAAAACTGTTTTTT. Residues: CASSLGPTNEKLFF.

The chain joins TRBV30 to TRBJ2-5; D not resolved. Trimming pared 3 bases from V and 1 base from J, leaving 9 bases between. This CDR3 has 13 amino acids. In germline, CDR1 is GTSNPN, CDR2 SVGIG (reference sequence). As DNA, the CDR3 is TGTGCCTGGAGGGGCCAGATCCAAGAGACCCAGTACTTC. As protein: CAWRGQIQETQYF.

The chain employs TRBV11-2 and TRBJ2-2; 10 bases map to TRBD1. The CDR3 has 15 residues. The germline V gene has CDR1 SGHAT and CDR2 FQNNGV. The trim removed 3 bases at V and 4 bases at J, leaving 2 bases unmatched. The CDR3 sequence is CASSLTGGLTGELFF. In DNA form, the CDR3 reads TGTGCCAGCAGCTTGACAGGGGGCCTCACCGGGGAGCTGTTTTTT.

The genes are TRBV27 and TRBJ2-2; 8 bases are shared with TRBD2. The CDR3 is 15 amino acids. V dropped 8 bases and J dropped 5; count of bases not matched to a gene: 10. The germline V gene has CDR1 MNHEY and CDR2 SMNVEV (reference sequence). The CDR3 region has the DNA TGTGCCAGCGGATTAGCGGGACCTATAACCGGGGAGCTGTTTTTT. Translation gives CASGLAGPITGELFF.

The chain employs TRBV19 and TRBJ1-2; 7 bases agree with TRBD1. V was clipped by 7 bases and J by 6 bases; unmatched bases: 8. Germline lookup yields CDR1 LNHDA and CDR2 SQIVND (reference sequence). The CDR3 consists of 13 residues. CDR3 protein: CASNDREGDGYTF. CDR3 nucleotides: TGTGCCAGTAACGACAGGGAGGGCGATGGCTACACCTTC. Together with reference TRBV19 and TRBJ1-2, the CDR3 gives the full variable domain: DGGITQSPKYLFRKEGQNVTLSCEQNLNHDAMYWYRQDPGQGLRLIYYSQIVNDFQKGDIAEGYSVSREKKESFPLTVTSAQKNPTAFYLCASNDREGDGYTFGSGTRLTVV.

The CDR3 is CASSLGAGKFTDTQYF. The CDR3 DNA follows: TGTGCCAGCAGCTTAGGGGCGGGAAAGTTCACAGATACGCAGTATTTT. The V call is TRBV13, the J call TRBJ2-3; D perhaps matches TRBD2 (6 bases). Trimming left V 0 bases short and J 2 bases short, with 12 bases between. Germline V gene data show CDR1 as PRHDT and CDR2 as FYEKMQ (reference sequence). The CDR3 is made up of 16 amino acids.

V gene TRBV27 combines with J gene TRBJ1-1; D is undetermined. Germline V gives CDR1 MNHEY, CDR2 SMNVEV (reference sequence). The CDR3 length is 13 residues. V was cut by 5 bases and J by 1 base, with 8 bases left in between. CDR3 sequence: CASSPLENTEAFF. In nucleotides, the CDR3 is TGTGCCAGCAGTCCACTGGAGAACACTGAAGCTTTCTTT.

The V call is TRBV19, the J call TRBJ2-1, with TRBD2 identical over 11 bases. Losses at the gene ends were 1 base for V and 4 bases for J; bases not matched to a gene: 3. In germline, CDR1 is LNHDA, CDR2 SQIVND (reference sequence). The CDR3 totals 16 residues. The CDR3 sequence is CASSIVRTSGYNEQFF. The CDR3 nucleotides read TGTGCCAGTAGTATAGTCCGGACTAGCGGGTACAATGAGCAGTTCTTC.

The J gene is TRBJ2-1, the V gene TRBV20-1, with TRBD2 matching over 8 bases. In germline, CDR1 is DFQATT, CDR2 SNEGSKA (reference sequence). J gave up 4 bases and V 3 bases, and 5 bases lay outside the gene matches. CDR3 length: 14 amino acids. CDR3: CSASVAGTYNEQFF. CDR3 nucleotide sequence: TGCAGTGCTAGTGTAGCGGGGACTTACAATGAGCAGTTCTTC.

This chain's CDR3 is CASSPGEQGNEQYF. The CDR3 bases are TGTGCCAGCTCACCAGGAGAACAGGGGAACGAGCAGTACTTC. The chain joins TRBV18 to TRBJ2-7; 7 bases agree with TRBD1. The CDR3 is made up of 14 amino acids. The junction had 6 bases not matched to a gene; V was cut back by 2 bases and J by 5 bases. Germline lookup yields CDR1 KGHSH and CDR2 LQKENI.

V gene TRBV19 combines with J gene TRBJ2-2; 7 nucleotides align to TRBD1. The trim removed 9 bases at V and 3 bases at J, leaving 10 bases unmatched. The CDR3 extends over 15 amino acids. CDR1 and CDR2 from the germline V gene are LNHDA and SQIVND (reference sequence). The CDR3 DNA is TGTGCCAGCACCCGACAGGGATTGGACACCGGGGAGCTGTTTTTT. Amino acid sequence: CASTRQGLDTGELFF.

This chain uses TRBV30 with TRBJ1-6; tentatively, D is TRBD1 (5 bases). The V end lost 0 bases, the J end lost 7 bases, and 13 bases lay between the germline ends. Germline CDR1 reads GTSNPN; CDR2 reads SVGIG (reference sequence). The CDR3 runs to 15 residues. The CDR3 coding sequence is TGTGCCTGGAGTGTACTCGGGGGGGAGAATTCACCCCTCCACTTT. This sequence encodes CAWSVLGGENSPLHF.

This clone was counted once. The rearrangement uses TRBV6-1 and TRBJ1-3, with unresolved D. The germline CDR1 and CDR2 sequences are MNHNS and SASEGT. The CDR3 runs to 15 residues. The ends were cut back, 3 bases at V and 2 bases at J, with 11 bases in the middle. The CDR3 nucleotides read TGTGCCAGCAGTGAGGGTGGGTTCGCTGGAAACACCATATATTTT. Protein: CASSEGGFAGNTIYF.

This chain connects TRBV27 to TRBJ1-2; 8 bases are a match to TRBD1. V dropped 6 bases and J dropped 8; count of bases not matched to a gene: 8. The length of the CDR3 is 13 residues. In germline, CDR1 is MNHEY, CDR2 SMNVEV (reference sequence). CDR3 DNA: TGTGCCAGCAGCCTGACAGGGGAGGGCGGCTACACCTTC. It translates to CASSLTGEGGYTF.

This clone appeared a few times. The CDR3, as DNA: TGTGCCACCCTGAGGGGGTCGAATTCACCCCTCCACTTT. It codes for CATLRGSNSPLHF. The rearrangement uses TRBV6-6 and TRBJ1-6; a weak D match, TRBD1 (6 bases). This CDR3 is 13 amino acids long. Germline V lookup: CDR1 MNHNY, CDR2 SVGAGI (reference sequence). Trimming took 10 bases from V and 7 from J, leaving 14 bases between them.

This clone was seen only a few times. This chain links TRBV7-2 with TRBJ1-2; D is undetermined. V was clipped by 1 base and J by 2 bases, with 5 bases between them. From germline, CDR1 is SGHTA and CDR2 FQGNSA. The CDR3 totals 13 residues. CDR3 sequence (DNA): TGTGCCAGCAGCTTAGACGGAAACTATGGCTACACCTTC. Its translation: CASSLDGNYGYTF.

This rearrangement joins TRBV9 to TRBJ2-1, with 10 bases lining up with TRBD2. The V segment lost 0 bases and the J segment 7 bases; nucleotides outside the gene matches: 10. The CDR3 spans 17 residues. Germline assignment: CDR1 SGDLS and CDR2 YYNGEE. The CDR3 nucleotides are TGTGCCAGCAGCGTAGGGGTAGCGGGGGGCAGAATAAATGAGCAGTTCTTC. Its translation: CASSVGVAGGRINEQFF.